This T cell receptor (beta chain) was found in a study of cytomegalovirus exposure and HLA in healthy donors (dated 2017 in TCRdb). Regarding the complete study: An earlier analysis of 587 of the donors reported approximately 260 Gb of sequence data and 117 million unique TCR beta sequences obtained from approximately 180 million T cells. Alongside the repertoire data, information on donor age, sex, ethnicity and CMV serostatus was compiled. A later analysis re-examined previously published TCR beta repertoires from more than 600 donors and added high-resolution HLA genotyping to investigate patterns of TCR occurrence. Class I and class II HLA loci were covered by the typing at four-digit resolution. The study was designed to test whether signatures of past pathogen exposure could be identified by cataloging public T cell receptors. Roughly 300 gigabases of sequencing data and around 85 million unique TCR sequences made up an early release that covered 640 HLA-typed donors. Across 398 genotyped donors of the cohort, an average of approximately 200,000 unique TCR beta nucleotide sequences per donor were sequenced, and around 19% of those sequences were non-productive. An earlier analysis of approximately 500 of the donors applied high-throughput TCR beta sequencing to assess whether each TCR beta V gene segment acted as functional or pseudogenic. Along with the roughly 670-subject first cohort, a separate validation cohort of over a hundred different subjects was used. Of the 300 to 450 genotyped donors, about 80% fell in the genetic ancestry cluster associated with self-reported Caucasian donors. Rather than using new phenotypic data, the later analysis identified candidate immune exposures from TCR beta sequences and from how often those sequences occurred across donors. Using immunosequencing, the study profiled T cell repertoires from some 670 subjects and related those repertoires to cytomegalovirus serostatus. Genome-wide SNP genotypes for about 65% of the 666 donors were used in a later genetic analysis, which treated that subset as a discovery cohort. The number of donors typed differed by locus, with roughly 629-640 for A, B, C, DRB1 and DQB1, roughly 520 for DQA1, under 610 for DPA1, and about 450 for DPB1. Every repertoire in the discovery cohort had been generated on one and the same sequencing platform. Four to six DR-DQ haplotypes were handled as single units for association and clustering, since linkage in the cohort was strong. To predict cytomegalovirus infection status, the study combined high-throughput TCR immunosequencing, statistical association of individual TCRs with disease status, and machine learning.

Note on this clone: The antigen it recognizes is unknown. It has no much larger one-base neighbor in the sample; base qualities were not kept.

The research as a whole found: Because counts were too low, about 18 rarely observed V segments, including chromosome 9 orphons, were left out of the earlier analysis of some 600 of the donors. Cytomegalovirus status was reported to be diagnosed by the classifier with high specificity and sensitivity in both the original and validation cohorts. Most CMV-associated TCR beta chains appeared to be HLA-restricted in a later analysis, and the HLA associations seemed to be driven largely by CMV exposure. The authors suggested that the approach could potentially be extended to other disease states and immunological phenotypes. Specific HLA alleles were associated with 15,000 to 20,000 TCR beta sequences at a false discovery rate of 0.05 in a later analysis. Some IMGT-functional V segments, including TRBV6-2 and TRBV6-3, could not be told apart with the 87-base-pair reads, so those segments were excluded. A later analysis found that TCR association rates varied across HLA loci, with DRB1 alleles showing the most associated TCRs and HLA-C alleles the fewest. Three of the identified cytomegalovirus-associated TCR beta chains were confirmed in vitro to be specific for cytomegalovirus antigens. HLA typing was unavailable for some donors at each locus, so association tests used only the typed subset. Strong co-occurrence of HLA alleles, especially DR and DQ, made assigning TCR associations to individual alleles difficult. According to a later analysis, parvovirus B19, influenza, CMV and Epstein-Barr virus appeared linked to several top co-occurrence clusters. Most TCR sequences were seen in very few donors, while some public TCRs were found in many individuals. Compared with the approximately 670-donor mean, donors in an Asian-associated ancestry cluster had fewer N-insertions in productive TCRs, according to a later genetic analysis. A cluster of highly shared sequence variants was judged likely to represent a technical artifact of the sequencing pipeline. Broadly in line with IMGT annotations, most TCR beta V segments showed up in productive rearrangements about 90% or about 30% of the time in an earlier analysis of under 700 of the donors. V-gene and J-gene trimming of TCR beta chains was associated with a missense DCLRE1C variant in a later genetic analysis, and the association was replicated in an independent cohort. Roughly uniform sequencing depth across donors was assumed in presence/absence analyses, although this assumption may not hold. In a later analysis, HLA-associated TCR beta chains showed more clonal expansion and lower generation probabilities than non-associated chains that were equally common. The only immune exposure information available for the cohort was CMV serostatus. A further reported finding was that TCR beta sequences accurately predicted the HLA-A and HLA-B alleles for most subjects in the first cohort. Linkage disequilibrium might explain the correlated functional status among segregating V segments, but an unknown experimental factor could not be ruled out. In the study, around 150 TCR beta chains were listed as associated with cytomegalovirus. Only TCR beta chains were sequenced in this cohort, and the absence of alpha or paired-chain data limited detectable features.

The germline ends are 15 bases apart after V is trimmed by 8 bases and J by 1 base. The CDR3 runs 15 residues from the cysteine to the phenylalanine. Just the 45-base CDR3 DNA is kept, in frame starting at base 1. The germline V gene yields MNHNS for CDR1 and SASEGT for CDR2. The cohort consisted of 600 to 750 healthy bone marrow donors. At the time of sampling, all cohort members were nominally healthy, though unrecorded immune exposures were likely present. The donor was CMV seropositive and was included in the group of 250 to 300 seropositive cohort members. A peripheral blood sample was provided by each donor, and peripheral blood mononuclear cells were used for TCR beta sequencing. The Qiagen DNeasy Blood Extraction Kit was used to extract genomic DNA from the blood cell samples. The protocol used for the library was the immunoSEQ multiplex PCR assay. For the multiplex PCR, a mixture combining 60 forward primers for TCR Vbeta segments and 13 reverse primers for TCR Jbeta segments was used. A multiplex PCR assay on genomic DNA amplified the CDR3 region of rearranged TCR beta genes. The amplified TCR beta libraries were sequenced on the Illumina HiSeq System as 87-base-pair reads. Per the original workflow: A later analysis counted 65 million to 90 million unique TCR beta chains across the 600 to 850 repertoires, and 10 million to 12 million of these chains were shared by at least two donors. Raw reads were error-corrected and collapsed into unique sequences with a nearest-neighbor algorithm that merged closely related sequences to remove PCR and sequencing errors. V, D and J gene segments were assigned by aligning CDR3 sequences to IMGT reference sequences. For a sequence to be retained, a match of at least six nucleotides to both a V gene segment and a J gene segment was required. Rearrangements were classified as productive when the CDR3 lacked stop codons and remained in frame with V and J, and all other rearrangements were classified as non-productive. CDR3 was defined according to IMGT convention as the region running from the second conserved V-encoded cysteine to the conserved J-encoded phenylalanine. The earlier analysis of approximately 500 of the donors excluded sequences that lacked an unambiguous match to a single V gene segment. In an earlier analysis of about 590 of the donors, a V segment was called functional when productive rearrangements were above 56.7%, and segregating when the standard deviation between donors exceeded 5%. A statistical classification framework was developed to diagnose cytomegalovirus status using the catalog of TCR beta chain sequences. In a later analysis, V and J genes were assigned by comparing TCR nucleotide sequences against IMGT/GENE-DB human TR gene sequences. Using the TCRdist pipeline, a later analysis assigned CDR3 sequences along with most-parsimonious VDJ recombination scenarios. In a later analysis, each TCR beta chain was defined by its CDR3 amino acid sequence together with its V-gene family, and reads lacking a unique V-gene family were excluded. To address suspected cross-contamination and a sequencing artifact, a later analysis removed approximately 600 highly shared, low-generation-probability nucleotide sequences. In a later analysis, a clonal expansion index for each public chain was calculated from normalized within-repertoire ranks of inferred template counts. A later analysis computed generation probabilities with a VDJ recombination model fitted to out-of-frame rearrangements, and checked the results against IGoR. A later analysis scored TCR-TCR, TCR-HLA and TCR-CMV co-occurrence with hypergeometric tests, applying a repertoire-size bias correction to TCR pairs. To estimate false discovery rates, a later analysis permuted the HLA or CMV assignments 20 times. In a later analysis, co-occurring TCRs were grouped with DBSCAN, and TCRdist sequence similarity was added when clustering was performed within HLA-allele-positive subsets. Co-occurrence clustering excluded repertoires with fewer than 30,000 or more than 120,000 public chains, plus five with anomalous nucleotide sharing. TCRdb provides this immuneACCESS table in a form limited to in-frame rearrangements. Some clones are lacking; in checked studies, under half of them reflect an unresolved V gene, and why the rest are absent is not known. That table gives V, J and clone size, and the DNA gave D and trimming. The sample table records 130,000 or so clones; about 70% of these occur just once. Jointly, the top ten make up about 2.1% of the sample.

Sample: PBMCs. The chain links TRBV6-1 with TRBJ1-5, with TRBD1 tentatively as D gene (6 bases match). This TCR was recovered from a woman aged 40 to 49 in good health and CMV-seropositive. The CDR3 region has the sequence CASQGGDLSNQPQHF. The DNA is TGTGCCAGCCAAGGGGGGGATTTGAGCAATCAGCCCCAGCATTTT.